This T cell receptor beta chain derives from a study of T cells after yellow fever vaccination. From germline, CDR1 is LGHNA and CDR2 YNFKEQ. Trimming cost V 4 bases and J 5 bases, with 18 bases left between them. This CDR3 spans 16 amino acids. TCRdb passed the 5' RACE reads through MiXCR, listing each CDR3 protein once. In the table there are about 49,000 distinct CDR3 sequences, 7.4% of which are singletons. This TCR derives from a man younger than 35 who received the YFV17D yellow fever vaccine. The chain couples TRBV4-2 to TRBJ2-1; no clear D gene. The material was CD8+ T cells sorted from PBMCs, obtained around 15 days after the first yellow fever vaccination. CDR3 coding DNA: TGTGCCAGCAGCCCGCTCGGTGCAGGACCAAACAATGAGCAGTTCTTC. It codes for CASSPLGAGPNNEQFF.